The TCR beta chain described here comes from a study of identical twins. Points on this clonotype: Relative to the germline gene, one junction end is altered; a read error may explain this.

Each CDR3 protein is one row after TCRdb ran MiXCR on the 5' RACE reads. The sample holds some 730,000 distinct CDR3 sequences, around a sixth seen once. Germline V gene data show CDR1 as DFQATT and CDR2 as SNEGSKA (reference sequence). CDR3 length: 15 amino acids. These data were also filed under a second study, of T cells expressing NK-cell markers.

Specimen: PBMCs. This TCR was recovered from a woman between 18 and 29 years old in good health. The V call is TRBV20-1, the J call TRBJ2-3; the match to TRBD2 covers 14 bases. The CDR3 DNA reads TGCAGTGCTAGAGATCCGACGACTAGCGGGAGGGAGGGTGATTTT. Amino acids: CSARDPTTSGREGDF.